These 8 T cell receptor beta chains came from one sample sequenced in a study of T cells in Graves' hyperthyroidism and ophthalmopathy. Amplified TCR beta CDR3 regions derived from RNA transcripts. During a first-round RT-PCR of the TCR CDR3, the HTBI primer set was used. One entry per CDR3 protein, called by TCRdb with MiXCR from the multiplex PCR reads. The sample lists some 720,000 distinct CDR3 sequences, roughly 15% occurring once. The sample taken for sequencing was blood. The receptors derive from a man aged 18 to 30 with Graves' hyperthyroidism.

This clonotype was seen a few times. The chain couples TRBV20-1 to TRBJ2-7; 8 bases map to TRBD1. CDR3 length: 15 amino acids. In germline, CDR1 is DFQATT, CDR2 SNEGSKA (reference sequence). V lost 5 bases and J lost 6; bases outside the gene matches: 15. CDR3 bases: TGCAGTGCTCCACCTGGGGCAGGGGGCCCGGGCGAGCAGTACTTC. Encoded protein: CSAPPGAGGPGEQYF.

Only a few counts were recorded for this clonotype. CDR3 sequence (DNA): TGCAGCGTTGAAGATCAGGGGACAGGGCTAGCGCAGTATTTT. Translation: CSVEDQGTGLAQYF. The chain employs TRBV29-1 and TRBJ2-3; 9 bases fit TRBD1. Germline CDR1 SQVTM, CDR2 ANQGSEA. J gave up 10 bases and V 0 bases, and 8 bases lay outside the gene matches. CDR3 length: 14 residues.

J is TRBJ1-2 and V is TRBV7-2; a possible D gene is TRBD1 (5 bases). V lost 0 bases, J lost 1 base, and 6 bases lay in between. This CDR3 contains 14 residues. Germline V gene data show CDR1 as SGHTA and CDR2 as FQGNSA. CDR3 bases: TGTGCCAGCAGCTTAGCGGGGGATAACTATGGCTACACCTTC. It encodes CASSLAGDNYGYTF.

This clonotype has only a few counts. The V call is TRBV10-3, the J call TRBJ2-7; D is unresolved. V was shortened by 2 bases and J by 0 bases, with 8 bases between the two germline ends. Per the germline V gene, CDR1 is ENHRY and CDR2 is SYGVKD. The CDR3 consists of 14 residues. This CDR3 is CAISEGRISYEQYF. CDR3 in DNA: TGTGCCATCAGTGAGGGACGTATCTCCTACGAGCAGTACTTC.

This clonotype appeared many times. CDR3 sequence: CASSPRQGAYEQYF. Written as DNA, the CDR3 is TGTGCCAGCAGCCCTCGACAGGGAGCCTACGAGCAGTACTTC. This chain connects TRBV7-6 to TRBJ2-7, with 7 bases aligning to TRBD1. The germline V gene encodes CDR1 SGHVS and CDR2 FNYEAQ. The CDR3 is 14 residues long. The ends lost 5 bases at V and 2 bases at J; junction bases unmatched: 6.

A single count supports this clonotype. The genes are TRBV4-1 and TRBJ2-7; 7 bases align to TRBD1. V lost 3 bases and J lost 4; bases outside the gene matches: 9. From germline, CDR1 is MGHRA and CDR2 YSYEKL. The CDR3 is made up of 15 amino acids. The DNA of the CDR3 is TGCGCCAGCAGCCATACCGGGACAGTGACTTACGAGCAGTACTTC. Amino acids: CASSHTGTVTYEQYF.

This clonotype was picked up many times. The chain employs TRBV2 and TRBJ2-5, with 7 nucleotides matching TRBD1. Germline CDR1 reads SNHLY; CDR2 reads FYNNEI. The length of the CDR3 is 13 residues. V was pared by 7 bases and J by 4 bases, with 6 bases of the junction left unmatched. The CDR3 DNA reads TGTGCCAGCACTAAGACAGGGTCAGAGACCCAGTACTTC. Its translation is CASTKTGSETQYF.

This clonotype was found many times. The chain uses TRBV6-1 and TRBJ2-3; perhaps TRBD1 as D (6 bases). Deletions cut 6 bases from V and 3 bases from J, with 19 bases between. From germline, CDR1 is MNHNS and CDR2 SASEGT. The CDR3 contains 16 residues. CDR3 in DNA: TGTGCCAGCAGCCCCACGTGGGCAGGGGCTACAGATACGCAGTATTTT. Protein sequence: CASSPTWAGATDTQYF.